These 20 T cell receptor beta chains came from one sample sequenced in a study of OX40 agonist ivuxolimab in advanced cancers. The data were produced by immunoSEQ multiplex PCR, yet TCRdb's version contains in-frame clones alone and is incomplete. Of 98,000 or so clones detected, 89% appear once; the ten largest clones hold approximately 0.36%. The sample was CD4+ or CD8+ T cells sorted from blood, taken in a trial of the OX40 agonist ivuxolimab. These receptors all stem from an adult with an advanced solid tumor such as melanoma, head and neck, liver or kidney cancer.

This clone has just a few counts. V usage is TRBV7-6 and J usage is TRBJ1-3; a possible D gene is TRBD1 (5 bases). This CDR3 is 17 amino acids long. With 0 bases removed from V and 0 bases from J, the gap between germline ends came to 12 bases. The V gene's germline CDR1 is SGHVS and CDR2 FNYEAQ. The CDR3 region has the DNA TGTGCCAGCAGCTTAGCGGTGTTGGGGGGCTCTGGAAACACCATATATTTT. This codes for CASSLAVLGGSGNTIYF.

This chain links TRBV7-3 with TRBJ2-2; no reliable D call. Germline loops: CDR1 SGHTA, CDR2 FQGTGA. V lost 1 base to trimming and J lost 1 base, with 4 bases between them. The CDR3 loop spans 14 amino acids. CDR3 in DNA: TGTGCCAGCAGCTTAAGGGGGAACACCGGGGAGCTGTTTTTT. It encodes CASSLRGNTGELFF.

The chain has TRBV4-3 and TRBJ2-2; 7 bases map to TRBD1. CDR1 is LGHNA, CDR2 YSLEER, per germline. The CDR3 is 16 residues long. Trimming removed 4 bases from V and 4 bases from J; junction bases left unmatched: 9. The chain's CDR3 is CASSPYSPGGTGELFF. The CDR3 nucleotides are TGCGCCAGCAGCCCATATTCACCAGGGGGCACCGGGGAGCTGTTTTTT.

The chain combines TRBV7-2 with TRBJ2-2; D not resolved. Trimming took 1 base from V and 6 from J, leaving 9 bases between them. This CDR3 has 14 residues. The germline V gene has CDR1 SGHTA and CDR2 FQGNSA. CDR3 region: CASSLDTGPGELFF. The CDR3 region has the DNA TGTGCCAGCAGCTTAGATACCGGACCCGGGGAGCTGTTTTTT. The full variable domain, its missing parts supplied by reference TRBV7-2 and TRBJ2-2, is GAGVSQSPSNKVTEKGKDVELRCDPISGHTALYWYRQSLGQGLEFLIYFQGNSAPDKSGLPSDRFSAERTGGSVSTLTIQRTQQEDSAVYLCASSLDTGPGELFFGEGSRLTVL.

The chain links TRBV9 to TRBJ2-7; 8 positions agree with TRBD1. The CDR3 length is 15 residues. V lost 3 bases and J lost 6; bases outside the gene matches: 11. Germline V gene data show CDR1 as SGDLS and CDR2 as YYNGEE. CDR3 DNA sequence: TGTGCCAGCAGCGCCAAGTCGACAGGGGTAAGCGAGCAGTACTTC. Protein product: CASSAKSTGVSEQYF.

The rearrangement joins TRBV29-1 to TRBJ1-1; D is unclear. The CDR3 runs 13 residues. V was cut by 4 bases and J by 2 bases, with 11 bases left in between. From germline, CDR1 is SQVTM and CDR2 ANQGSEA. As DNA, the CDR3 is TGCAGCGTTGCTTGGCAGTCAAACACTGAAGCTTTCTTT. Translated: CSVAWQSNTEAFF.

The V and J genes are TRBV4-2 and TRBJ2-5, with D perhaps TRBD1 or TRBD2 (5 bases each). The CDR3 has 16 residues. The germline V and J ends were trimmed by 3 bases and 9 bases, with 23 bases remaining between them. Germline CDR1 reads LGHNA; CDR2 reads YNFKEQ. CDR3 in amino acids: CASSQPGARGPTAQYF. For the CDR3, the DNA is TGTGCCAGCAGCCAGCCCGGGGCTAGGGGCCCCACGGCCCAGTACTTC.

The chain couples TRBV27 to TRBJ2-7; D possibly corresponds to TRBD1 (5 bases). The CDR3 is made up of 14 amino acids. The V gene lost 3 bases and the J gene lost 5 bases, with 14 bases spanning the gap. The germline gives CDR1 MNHEY, CDR2 SMNVEV (reference sequence). CDR3 DNA sequence: TGTGCCAGCAGTTTGTGGCAGGGAATAGACGAGCAGTACTTC. It yields the protein CASSLWQGIDEQYF.

The V call is TRBV25-1, the J call TRBJ1-1; TRBD1 matches 7 bases. CDR3 length: 14 amino acids. Germline CDR1 MGHDK, CDR2 SYGVNS. J lost 1 base, V lost 3 bases, and 2 bases had no gene match. The CDR3 region is CASSDGTANTEAFF. Written as DNA, the CDR3 is TGTGCCAGCAGTGACGGGACAGCGAACACTGAAGCTTTCTTT.

This chain connects TRBV7-3 to TRBJ1-1; D gene unclear. This CDR3 has 14 residues. CDR1 SGHTA and CDR2 FQGTGA come from the germline V gene. V dropped 3 bases and J dropped 0 bases, with 8 bases sitting between them. In DNA, the CDR3 is TGTGCCAGCAGCTTGGGAGAAATGAACACTGAAGCTTTCTTT. Its translation: CASSLGEMNTEAFF.

The chain combines TRBV11-2 with TRBJ2-1; 9 nucleotides line up with TRBD2. The CDR3 contains 16 residues. V lost 3 bases, J lost 7 bases, and 10 bases stayed unmatched. CDR1 is SGHAT and CDR2 is FQNNGV in the germline V gene. The CDR3 loop is CASSFLGGRANNEQFF. For the CDR3, the DNA is TGTGCCAGCAGCTTTTTGGGCGGGAGGGCCAATAATGAGCAGTTCTTC. The whole variable domain, remainder taken from reference TRBV11-2 and TRBJ2-1, is EAGVAQSPRYKIIEKRQSVAFWCNPISGHATLYWYQQILGQGPKLLIQFQNNGVVDDSQLPKDRFSAERLKGVDSTLKIQPAKLEDSAVYLCASSFLGGRANNEQFFGPGTRLTVL.

The chain employs TRBV5-1 and TRBJ2-2, with 7 bases that match TRBD2. Per the germline V gene, CDR1 is SGHRS and CDR2 is YFSETQ. This CDR3 is 15 amino acids long. The V segment lost 0 bases and the J segment 4 bases; nucleotides outside the gene matches: 3. The CDR3 spells CASSLAGGGTGELFF. As DNA, the CDR3 is TGCGCCAGCAGCTTGGCGGGGGGAGGCACCGGGGAGCTGTTTTTT.

CDR3 nucleotide sequence: TGTGCCAGCAGTTCCCCCCGGGTGCTTAACACAGATACGCAGTATTTT. It codes for CASSSPRVLNTDTQYF. V gene TRBV11-2 combines with J gene TRBJ2-3, with D uncertain. Trimming removed 6 bases at V and 2 bases at J, with 18 bases between. The germline V gene has CDR1 SGHAT and CDR2 FQNNGV. CDR3 length equals 16 residues. Drawing the rest from reference TRBV11-2 and TRBJ2-3, the complete variable domain is EAGVAQSPRYKIIEKRQSVAFWCNPISGHATLYWYQQILGQGPKLLIQFQNNGVVDDSQLPKDRFSAERLKGVDSTLKIQPAKLEDSAVYLCASSSPRVLNTDTQYFGPGTRLTVL.

This clone has a single count. The junction does not match germline at one end; this may be a read error. The rearrangement joins TRBV6-1 to TRBJ2-5; perhaps TRBD1 as D (5 bases). The CDR3 totals 13 residues. Germline loops: CDR1 MNHNS, CDR2 SASEGT. CDR3 bases: TGTGCCAGCTGTGAGACAGCCCAAGAGACCCAGTACTTC. Protein: CASCETAQETQYF.

This chain uses TRBV19 with TRBJ1-1; no clear D. This CDR3 has 14 amino acids. The germline V gene encodes CDR1 LNHDA and CDR2 SQIVND (reference sequence). With 1 base removed from V and 0 bases from J, the gap between germline ends came to 6 bases. CDR3 DNA: TGTGCCAGTAGTATAGGCCGGGTGAACACTGAAGCTTTCTTT. This codes for CASSIGRVNTEAFF.

This clone was seen just once. This specimen includes other DNA sequences encoding the same CDR3. The chain recombines TRBV28 with TRBJ2-7, with 7 bases identical to TRBD2. Per germline, CDR1 MDHEN and CDR2 SYDVKM. After removal of 5 bases from V and 4 bases from J, the junction contained 8 bases not matched to a gene. CDR3 length: 14 residues. This CDR3 reads CASSPPGGGYEQYF. The CDR3 nucleotides read TGTGCCAGCAGTCCCCCGGGGGGAGGGTACGAGCAGTACTTC.

The CDR3 sequence: CASSYSTSATAYEQYF. CDR3 in DNA: TGTGCCAGCAGTTACTCGACTAGCGCGACGGCCTACGAGCAGTACTTC. V is TRBV6-6 and J is TRBJ2-7; the match to TRBD2 covers 8 bases. In germline, CDR1 is MNHNY, CDR2 SVGAGI (reference sequence). This CDR3 has 16 residues. V lost 0 bases and J lost 2; bases outside the gene matches: 6.

The chain links TRBV15 to TRBJ1-4, with 9 bases fitting TRBD1. This CDR3 has 16 residues. The germline CDR1 and CDR2 sequences are LNHNV and YYDKDF (reference sequence). V shed 0 bases and J 7 bases; nucleotides not matched to a gene: 6. The CDR3 nucleotides are TGTGCCACCAGCAGAGAACAGGGGGCTTTAGGTGAAAAACTGTTTTTT. Protein product: CATSREQGALGEKLFF.

The chain recombines TRBV7-2 with TRBJ2-7; TRBD2 matches 11 bases. The V gene's germline CDR1 is SGHTA and CDR2 FQGNSA. This CDR3 contains 14 residues. After removal of 5 bases from V and 7 bases from J, the junction contained 7 bases not matched to a gene. This CDR3 is CASSTSSGGMEQYF. Here the CDR3 DNA reads TGTGCCAGCAGCACCTCTAGCGGGGGGATGGAGCAGTACTTC.

This rearrangement joins TRBV13 to TRBJ2-2, with 10 bases matching TRBD1. The germline V gene encodes CDR1 PRHDT and CDR2 FYEKMQ (reference sequence). V lost 2 bases and J lost 5; bases outside the gene matches: 17. The CDR3 sequence is 20 residues long. The chain's CDR3 is CASSLLPGPRQGASTGELFF. CDR3 bases: TGTGCCAGCAGCTTACTGCCGGGCCCGAGACAGGGGGCAAGTACCGGGGAGCTGTTTTTT.